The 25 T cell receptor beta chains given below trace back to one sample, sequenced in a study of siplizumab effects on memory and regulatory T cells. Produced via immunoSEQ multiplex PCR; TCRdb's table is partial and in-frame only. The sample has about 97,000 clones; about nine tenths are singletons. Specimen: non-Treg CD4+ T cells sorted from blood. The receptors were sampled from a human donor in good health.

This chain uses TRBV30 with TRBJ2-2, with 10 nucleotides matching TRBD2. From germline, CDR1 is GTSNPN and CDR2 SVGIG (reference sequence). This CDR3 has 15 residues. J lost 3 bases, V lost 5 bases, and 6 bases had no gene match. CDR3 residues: CAWGSLAGDTGELFF. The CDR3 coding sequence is TGTGCCTGGGGCTCGCTAGCGGGAGACACCGGGGAGCTGTTTTTT.

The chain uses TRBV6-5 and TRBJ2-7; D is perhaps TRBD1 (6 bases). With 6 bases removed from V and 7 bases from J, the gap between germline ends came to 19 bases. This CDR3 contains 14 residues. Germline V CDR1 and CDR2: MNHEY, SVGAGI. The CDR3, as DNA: TGTGCCAGCAGCCTGGACAGTCGCTTGGGGGAGCAGTACTTC. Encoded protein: CASSLDSRLGEQYF.

The CDR3 protein is CASSYGVSYEQYF. Written as DNA, the CDR3 is TGTGCCAGCAGTTATGGGGTATCCTACGAGCAGTACTTC. V usage is TRBV6-6 and J usage is TRBJ2-5, with D unresolved. The DNA matches TRBJ2-7 better at its end, which makes the J call doubtful. The CDR3 runs 13 residues. CDR1 MNHNY and CDR2 SVGAGI come from the germline V gene (reference sequence).

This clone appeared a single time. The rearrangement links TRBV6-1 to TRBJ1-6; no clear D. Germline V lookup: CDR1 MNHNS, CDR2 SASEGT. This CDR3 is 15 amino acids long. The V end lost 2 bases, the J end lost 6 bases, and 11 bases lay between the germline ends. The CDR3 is CASSEWTSGNSPLHF. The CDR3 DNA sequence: TGTGCCAGCAGTGAATGGACTAGCGGTAATTCACCCCTCCACTTT.

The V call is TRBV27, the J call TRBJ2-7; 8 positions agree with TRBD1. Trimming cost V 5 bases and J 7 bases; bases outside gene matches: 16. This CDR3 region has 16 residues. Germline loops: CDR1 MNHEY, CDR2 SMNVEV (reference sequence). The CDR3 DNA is TGTGCCAGCAGTACCTGGGACAGGATAGGCAGGGGGGAGCAGTACTTC. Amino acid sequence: CASSTWDRIGRGEQYF.

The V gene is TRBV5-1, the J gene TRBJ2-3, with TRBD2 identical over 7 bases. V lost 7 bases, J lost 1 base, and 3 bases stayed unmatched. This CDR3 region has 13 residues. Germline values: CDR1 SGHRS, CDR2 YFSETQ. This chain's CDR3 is CASRAGGTDTQYF. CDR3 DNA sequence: TGCGCCAGCCGCGCGGGGGGCACAGATACGCAGTATTTT.

The CDR3 is CASSSLVAAYNEQFF. For the CDR3, the DNA is TGTGCCAGCAGCTCTCTAGTAGCCGCCTACAATGAGCAGTTCTTC. The chain couples TRBV7-2 to TRBJ2-1; D is uncertain. Germline CDR1 reads SGHTA; CDR2 reads FQGNSA. This CDR3 is 15 amino acids long. The V and J ends lost 4 bases and 2 bases respectively, with 12 bases between them.

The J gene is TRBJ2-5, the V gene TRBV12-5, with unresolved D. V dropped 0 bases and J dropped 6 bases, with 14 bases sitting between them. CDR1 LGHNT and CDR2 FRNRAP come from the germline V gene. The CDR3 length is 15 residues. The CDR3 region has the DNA TGTGCTAGTGGTTTGGTACTCGGGCCACCCCAGACCCAGTACTTC. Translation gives CASGLVLGPPQTQYF.

Written as DNA, the CDR3 is TGCGCCAGCAGCTTGGATGGGTTAGGACAGCCCCAGCATTTT. Translating gives CASSLDGLGQPQHF. This chain joins TRBV5-1 and TRBJ1-5; D not certain. CDR3 length: 14 amino acids. Between the trimmed V and J ends, which lost 0 bases and 7 bases, there was a span of 11 bases. CDR1 and CDR2 (germline): SGHRS, YFSETQ.

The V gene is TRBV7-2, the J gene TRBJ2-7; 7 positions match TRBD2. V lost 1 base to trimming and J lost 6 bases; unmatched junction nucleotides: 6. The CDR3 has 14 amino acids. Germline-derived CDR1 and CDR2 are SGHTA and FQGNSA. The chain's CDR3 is CASSLGGGSVEQYF. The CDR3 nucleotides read TGTGCCAGCAGCTTAGGAGGCGGGAGCGTCGAGCAGTACTTC.

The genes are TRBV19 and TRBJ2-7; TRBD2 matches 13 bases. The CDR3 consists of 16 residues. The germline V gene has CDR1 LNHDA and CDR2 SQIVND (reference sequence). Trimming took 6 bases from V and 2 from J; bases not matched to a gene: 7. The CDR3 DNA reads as TGTGCCAGTAGCCCAGGGACTAGCGGGACAACCTACGAGCAGTACTTC. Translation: CASSPGTSGTTYEQYF. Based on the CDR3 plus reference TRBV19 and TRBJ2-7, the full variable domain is DGGITQSPKYLFRKEGQNVTLSCEQNLNHDAMYWYRQDPGQGLRLIYYSQIVNDFQKGDIAEGYSVSREKKESFPLTVTSAQKNPTAFYLCASSPGTSGTTYEQYFGPGTRLTVT.

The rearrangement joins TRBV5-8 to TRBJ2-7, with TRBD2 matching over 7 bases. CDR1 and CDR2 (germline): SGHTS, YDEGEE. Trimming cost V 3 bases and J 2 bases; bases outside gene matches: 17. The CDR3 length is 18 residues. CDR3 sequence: CASSSPSVWERDAYEQYF. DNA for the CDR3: TGTGCCAGCAGCTCGCCTTCCGTCTGGGAGCGGGATGCCTACGAGCAGTACTTC. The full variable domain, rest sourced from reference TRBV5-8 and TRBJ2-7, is EAGVTQSPTHLIKTRGQQATLRCSPISGHTSVYWYQQALGLGLQFLLWYDEGEERNRGNFPPRFSGRQFPNYSSELNVNALELEDSALYLCASSSPSVWERDAYEQYFGPGTRLTVT.

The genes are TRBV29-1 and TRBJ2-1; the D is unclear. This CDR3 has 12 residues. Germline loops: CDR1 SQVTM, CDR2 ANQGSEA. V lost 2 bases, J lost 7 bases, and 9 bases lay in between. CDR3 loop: CSVEKTFNEQFF. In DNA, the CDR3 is TGCAGCGTTGAAAAAACGTTTAATGAGCAGTTCTTC.

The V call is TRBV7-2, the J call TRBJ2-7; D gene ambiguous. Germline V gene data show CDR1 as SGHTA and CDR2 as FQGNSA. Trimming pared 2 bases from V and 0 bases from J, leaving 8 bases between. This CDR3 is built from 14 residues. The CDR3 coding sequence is TGTGCCAGCAGCTTAATGTGGAACTCCTACGAGCAGTACTTC. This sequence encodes CASSLMWNSYEQYF. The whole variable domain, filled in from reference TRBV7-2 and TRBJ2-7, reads GAGVSQSPSNKVTEKGKDVELRCDPISGHTALYWYRQSLGQGLEFLIYFQGNSAPDKSGLPSDRFSAERTGGSVSTLTIQRTQQEDSAVYLCASSLMWNSYEQYFGPGTRLTVT.

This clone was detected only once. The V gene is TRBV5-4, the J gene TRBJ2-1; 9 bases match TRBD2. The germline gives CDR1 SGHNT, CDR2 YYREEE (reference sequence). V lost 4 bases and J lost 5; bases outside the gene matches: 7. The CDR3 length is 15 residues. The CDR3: CASSLGLAENNEQFF. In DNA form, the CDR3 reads TGTGCCAGCAGCCTGGGACTAGCTGAGAACAATGAGCAGTTCTTC.

CDR3 DNA sequence: TGTGCCAGTAGAGTGAGGGGGGGAGTTGACACTAACTATGGCTACACCTTC. Its protein is CASRVRGGVDTNYGYTF. The chain is built from TRBV19 and TRBJ1-2; possibly TRBD1 for D (6 bases). Germline CDR1 is LNHDA and CDR2 is SQIVND (reference sequence). The CDR3 extends over 17 amino acids. V was pared by 6 bases and J by 0 bases, with 20 bases between.

The CDR3 sequence: CASSRQHLSSYEQYF. As DNA, the CDR3 is TGTGCCAGCAGTAGACAGCATCTTAGCTCCTACGAGCAGTACTTC. The chain is built from TRBV6-6 and TRBJ2-7; a possible D gene is TRBD1 (5 bases). This CDR3 comprises 15 residues. Trimming stripped 5 bases from V and 0 bases from J, with 14 bases between. The germline CDR1 and CDR2 sequences are MNHNY and SVGAGI (reference sequence).

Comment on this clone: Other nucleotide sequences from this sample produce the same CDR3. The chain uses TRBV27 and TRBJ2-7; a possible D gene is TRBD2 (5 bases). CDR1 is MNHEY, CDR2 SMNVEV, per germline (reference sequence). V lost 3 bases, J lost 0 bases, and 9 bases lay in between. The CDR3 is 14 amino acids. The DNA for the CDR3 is TGTGCCAGCAGTTTGACTACCAACTCCTACGAGCAGTACTTC. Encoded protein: CASSLTTNSYEQYF.

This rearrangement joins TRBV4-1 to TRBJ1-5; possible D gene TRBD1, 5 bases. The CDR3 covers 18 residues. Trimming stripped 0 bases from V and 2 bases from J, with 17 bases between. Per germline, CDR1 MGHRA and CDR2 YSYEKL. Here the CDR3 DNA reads TGCGCCAGCAGCCAAGAGTACAGGCCTGGATATGGCAATCAGCCCCAGCATTTT. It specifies CASSQEYRPGYGNQPQHF.

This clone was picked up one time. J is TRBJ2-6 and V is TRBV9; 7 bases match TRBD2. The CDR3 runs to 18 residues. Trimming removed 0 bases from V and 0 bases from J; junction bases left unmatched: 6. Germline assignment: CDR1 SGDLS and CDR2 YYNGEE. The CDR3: CASSVARSGGSGANVLTF. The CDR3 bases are TGTGCCAGCAGCGTAGCTCGGTCGGGGGGCTCTGGGGCCAACGTCCTGACTTTC.

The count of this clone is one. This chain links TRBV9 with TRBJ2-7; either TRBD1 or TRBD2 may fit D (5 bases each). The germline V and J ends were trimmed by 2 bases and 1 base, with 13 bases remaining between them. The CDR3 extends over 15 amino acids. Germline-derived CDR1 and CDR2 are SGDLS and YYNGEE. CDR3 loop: CASSVSGTHSYEQYF. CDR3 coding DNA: TGTGCCAGCAGCGTTTCCGGGACCCATTCCTACGAGCAGTACTTC.

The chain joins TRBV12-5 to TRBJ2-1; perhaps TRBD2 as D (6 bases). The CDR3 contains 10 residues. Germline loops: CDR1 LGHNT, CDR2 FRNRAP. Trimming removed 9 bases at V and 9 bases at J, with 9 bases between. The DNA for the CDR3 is TGTGCTAGAAGGGAGGTTGAGCAGTTCTTC. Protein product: CARREVEQFF.

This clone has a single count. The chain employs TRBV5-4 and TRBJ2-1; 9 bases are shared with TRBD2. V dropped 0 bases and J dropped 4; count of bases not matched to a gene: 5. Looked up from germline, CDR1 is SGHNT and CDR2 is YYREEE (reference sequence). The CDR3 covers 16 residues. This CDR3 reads CASSLVAGGRYNEQFF. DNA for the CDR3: TGTGCCAGCAGCTTGGTGGCGGGAGGGAGATACAATGAGCAGTTCTTC.

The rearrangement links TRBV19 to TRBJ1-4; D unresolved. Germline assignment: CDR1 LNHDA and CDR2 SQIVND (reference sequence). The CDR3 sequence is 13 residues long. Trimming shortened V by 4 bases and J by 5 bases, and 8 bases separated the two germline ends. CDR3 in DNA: TGTGCCAGTAGTACCCCCTGGAATGAAAAACTGTTTTTT. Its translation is CASSTPWNEKLFF.

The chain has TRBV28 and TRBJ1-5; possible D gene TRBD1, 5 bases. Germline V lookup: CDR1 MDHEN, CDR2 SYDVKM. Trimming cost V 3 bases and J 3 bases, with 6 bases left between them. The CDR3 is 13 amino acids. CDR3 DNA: TGTGCCAGCAGTTTGGGGGTCAATCAGCCCCAGCATTTT. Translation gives CASSLGVNQPQHF.